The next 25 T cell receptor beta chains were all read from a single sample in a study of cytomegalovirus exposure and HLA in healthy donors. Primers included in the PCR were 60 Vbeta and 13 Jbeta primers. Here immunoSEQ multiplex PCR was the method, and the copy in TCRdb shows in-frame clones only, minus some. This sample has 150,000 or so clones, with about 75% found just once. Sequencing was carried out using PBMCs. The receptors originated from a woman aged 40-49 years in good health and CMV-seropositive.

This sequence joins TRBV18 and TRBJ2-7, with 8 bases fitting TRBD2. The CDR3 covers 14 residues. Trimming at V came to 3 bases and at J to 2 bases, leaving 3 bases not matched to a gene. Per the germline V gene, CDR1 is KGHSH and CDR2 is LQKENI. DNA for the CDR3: TGTGCCAGCTCACCTAGCGGGATCCCCTACGAGCAGTACTTC. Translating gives CASSPSGIPYEQYF.

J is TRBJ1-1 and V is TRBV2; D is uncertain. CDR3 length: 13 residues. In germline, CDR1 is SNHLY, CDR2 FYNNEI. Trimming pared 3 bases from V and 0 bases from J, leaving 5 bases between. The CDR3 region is CASSDTLNTEAFF. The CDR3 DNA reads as TGTGCCAGCAGTGACACTCTGAACACTGAAGCTTTCTTT. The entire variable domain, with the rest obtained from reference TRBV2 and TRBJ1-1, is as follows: EPEVTQTPSHQVTQMGQEVILRCVPISNHLYFYWYRQILGQKVEFLVSFYNNEISEKSEIFDDQFSVERPDGSNFTLKIRSTKLEDSAMYFCASSDTLNTEAFFGQGTRLTVV.

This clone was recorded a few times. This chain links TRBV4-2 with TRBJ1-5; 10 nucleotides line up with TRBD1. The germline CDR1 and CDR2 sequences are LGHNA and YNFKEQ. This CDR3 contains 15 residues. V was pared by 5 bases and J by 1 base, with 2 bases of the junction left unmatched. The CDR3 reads CASSTDRGSNQPQHF. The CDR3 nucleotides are TGTGCCAGCAGCACGGACAGGGGGAGCAATCAGCCCCAGCATTTT.

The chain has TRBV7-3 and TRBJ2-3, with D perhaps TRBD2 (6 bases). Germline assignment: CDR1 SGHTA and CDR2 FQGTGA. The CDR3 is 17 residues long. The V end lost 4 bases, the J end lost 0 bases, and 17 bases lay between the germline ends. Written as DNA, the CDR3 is TGTGCCAGCAGCTCGGGACTCCCGGATGCTAGCACAGATACGCAGTATTTT. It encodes CASSSGLPDASTDTQYF.

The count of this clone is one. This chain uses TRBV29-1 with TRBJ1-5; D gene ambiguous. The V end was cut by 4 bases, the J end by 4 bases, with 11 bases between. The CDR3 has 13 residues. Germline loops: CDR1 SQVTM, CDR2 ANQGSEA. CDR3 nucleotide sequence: TGCAGCGTTGTCCAAGGAGGGAATCAGCCCCAGCATTTT. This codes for CSVVQGGNQPQHF. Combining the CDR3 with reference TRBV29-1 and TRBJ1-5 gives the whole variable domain SAVISQKPSRDICQRGTSLTIQCQVDSQVTMMFWYRQQPGQSLTLIATANQGSEATYESGFVIDKFPISRPNLTFSTLTVSNMSPEDSSIYLCSVVQGGNQPQHFGDGTRLSIL.

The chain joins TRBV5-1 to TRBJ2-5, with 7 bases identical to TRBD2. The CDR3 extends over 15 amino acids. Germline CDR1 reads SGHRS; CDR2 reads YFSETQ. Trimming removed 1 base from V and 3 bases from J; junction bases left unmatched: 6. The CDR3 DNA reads TGCGCCAGCAGCTTGTGGGCTAGCGGAAAAGAGACCCAGTACTTC. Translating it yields CASSLWASGKETQYF.

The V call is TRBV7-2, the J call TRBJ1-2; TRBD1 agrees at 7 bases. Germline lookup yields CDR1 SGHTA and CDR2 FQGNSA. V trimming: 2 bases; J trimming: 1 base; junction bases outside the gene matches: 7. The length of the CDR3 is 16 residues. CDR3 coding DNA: TGTGCCAGCAGCTTAAATGGCCAGGGGGTTAACTATGGCTACACCTTC. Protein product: CASSLNGQGVNYGYTF.

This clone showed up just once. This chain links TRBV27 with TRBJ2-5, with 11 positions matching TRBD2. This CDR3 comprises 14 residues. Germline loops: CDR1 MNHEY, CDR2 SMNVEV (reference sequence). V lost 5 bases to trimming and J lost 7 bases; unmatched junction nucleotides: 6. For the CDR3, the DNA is TGTGCCAGCAGTCCGACTAGCGGGACGGGGACCCAGTACTTC. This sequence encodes CASSPTSGTGTQYF.

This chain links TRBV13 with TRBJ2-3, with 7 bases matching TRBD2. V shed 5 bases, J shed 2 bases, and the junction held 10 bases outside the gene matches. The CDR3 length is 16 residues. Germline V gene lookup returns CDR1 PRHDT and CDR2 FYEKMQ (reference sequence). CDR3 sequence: CASSHPLAVPTDTQYF. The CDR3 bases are TGTGCCAGCAGCCACCCCCTAGCGGTTCCCACAGATACGCAGTATTTT.

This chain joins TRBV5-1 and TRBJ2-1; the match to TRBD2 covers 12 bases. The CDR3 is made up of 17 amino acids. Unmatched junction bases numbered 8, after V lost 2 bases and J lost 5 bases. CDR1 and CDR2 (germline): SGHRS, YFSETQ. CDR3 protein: CASSLIWTSGIDNEQFF. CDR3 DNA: TGCGCCAGCAGCTTAATTTGGACTAGCGGGATTGACAATGAGCAGTTCTTC.

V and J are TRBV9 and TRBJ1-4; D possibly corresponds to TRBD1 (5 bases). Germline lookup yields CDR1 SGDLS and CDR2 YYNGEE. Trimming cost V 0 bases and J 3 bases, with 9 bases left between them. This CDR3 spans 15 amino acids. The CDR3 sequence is CASSVGQLPNEKLFF. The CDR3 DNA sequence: TGTGCCAGCAGCGTAGGACAGCTTCCTAATGAAAAACTGTTTTTT.

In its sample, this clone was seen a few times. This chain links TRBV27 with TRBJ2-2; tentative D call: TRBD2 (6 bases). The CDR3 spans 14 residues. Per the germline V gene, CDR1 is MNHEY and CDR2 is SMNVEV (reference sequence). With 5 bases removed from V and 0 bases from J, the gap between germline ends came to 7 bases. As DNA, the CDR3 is TGTGCCAGCAGTACGGGAGCGAACACCGGGGAGCTGTTTTTT. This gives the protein CASSTGANTGELFF.

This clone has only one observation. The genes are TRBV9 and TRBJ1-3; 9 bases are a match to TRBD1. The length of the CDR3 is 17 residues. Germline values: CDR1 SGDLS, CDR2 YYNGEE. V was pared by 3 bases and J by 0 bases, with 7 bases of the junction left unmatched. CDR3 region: CASSGGQGRFSGNTIYF. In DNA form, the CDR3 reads TGTGCCAGCAGCGGCGGACAGGGGCGGTTCTCTGGAAACACCATATATTTT.

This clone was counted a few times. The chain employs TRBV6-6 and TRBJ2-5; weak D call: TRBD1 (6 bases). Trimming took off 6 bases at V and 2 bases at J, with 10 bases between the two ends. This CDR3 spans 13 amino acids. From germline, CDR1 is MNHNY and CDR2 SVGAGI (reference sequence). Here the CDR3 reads CASRRQVQETQYF. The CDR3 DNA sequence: TGTGCCAGCAGACGACAGGTACAAGAGACCCAGTACTTC.

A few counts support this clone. The CDR3 DNA sequence: TGTGCCTGGCGAGGTGGCTCCTACGAGCAGTACTTC. It yields the protein CAWRGGSYEQYF. The chain has TRBV30 and TRBJ2-7; no definite D call. The CDR3 consists of 12 residues. V gave up 5 bases and J gave up 0 bases, with 8 bases separating them. Germline V CDR1 and CDR2: GTSNPN, SVGIG (reference sequence). Variable domain in full (rest from reference TRBV30 and TRBJ2-7): SQTIHQWPATLVQPVGSPLSLECTVEGTSNPNLYWYRQAAGRGLQLLFYSVGIGQISSEVPQNLSASRPQDRQFILSSKKLLLSDSGFYLCAWRGGSYEQYFGPGTRLTVT.

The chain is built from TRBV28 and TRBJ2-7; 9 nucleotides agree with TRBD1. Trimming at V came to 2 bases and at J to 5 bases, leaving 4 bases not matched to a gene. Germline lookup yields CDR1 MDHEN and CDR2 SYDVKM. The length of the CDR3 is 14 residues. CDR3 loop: CASSLSNRGHEQYF. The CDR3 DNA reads TGTGCCAGCAGTTTAAGTAACAGGGGGCACGAGCAGTACTTC.

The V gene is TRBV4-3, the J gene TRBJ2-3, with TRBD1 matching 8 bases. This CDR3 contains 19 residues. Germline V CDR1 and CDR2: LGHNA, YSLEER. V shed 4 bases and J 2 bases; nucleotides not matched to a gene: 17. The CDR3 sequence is CASSRTGTGTDATTDTQYF. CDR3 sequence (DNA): TGCGCCAGCAGCCGGACCGGGACAGGCACGGACGCCACCACAGATACGCAGTATTTT.

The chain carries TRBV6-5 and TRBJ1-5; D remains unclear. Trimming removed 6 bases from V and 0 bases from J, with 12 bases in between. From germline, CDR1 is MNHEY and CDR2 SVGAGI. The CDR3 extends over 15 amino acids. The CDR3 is CASRVEYYSNQPQHF. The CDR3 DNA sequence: TGTGCCAGCAGGGTCGAGTATTATAGCAATCAGCCCCAGCATTTT.

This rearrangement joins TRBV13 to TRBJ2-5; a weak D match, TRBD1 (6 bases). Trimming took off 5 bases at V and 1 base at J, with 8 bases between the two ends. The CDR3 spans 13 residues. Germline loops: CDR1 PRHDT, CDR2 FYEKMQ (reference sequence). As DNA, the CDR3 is TGTGCCAGCAGCCAGGGGCTCCAAGAGACCCAGTACTTC. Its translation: CASSQGLQETQYF.

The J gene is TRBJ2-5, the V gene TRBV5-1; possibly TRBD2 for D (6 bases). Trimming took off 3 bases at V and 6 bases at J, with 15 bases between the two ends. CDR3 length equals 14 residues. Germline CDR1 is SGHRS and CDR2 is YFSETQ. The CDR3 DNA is TGCGCCAGCAGCTCCCCAGACGGGGGAAAGACCCAGTACTTC. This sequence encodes CASSSPDGGKTQYF.

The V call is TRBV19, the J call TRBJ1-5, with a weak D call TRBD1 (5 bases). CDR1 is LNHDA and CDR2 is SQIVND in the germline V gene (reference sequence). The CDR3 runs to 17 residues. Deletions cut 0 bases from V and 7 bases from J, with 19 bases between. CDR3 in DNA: TGTGCCAGTAGTATAGATCGGTTTGGGCAGGGTGGCCAGCCCCAGCATTTT. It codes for CASSIDRFGQGGQPQHF.

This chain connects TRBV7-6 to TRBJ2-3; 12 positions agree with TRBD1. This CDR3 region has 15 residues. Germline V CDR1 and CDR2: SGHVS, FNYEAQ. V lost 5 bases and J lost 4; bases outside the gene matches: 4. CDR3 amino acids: CASSMGQGAADTQYF. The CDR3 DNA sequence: TGTGCCAGCAGCATGGGACAGGGGGCCGCAGATACGCAGTATTTT.

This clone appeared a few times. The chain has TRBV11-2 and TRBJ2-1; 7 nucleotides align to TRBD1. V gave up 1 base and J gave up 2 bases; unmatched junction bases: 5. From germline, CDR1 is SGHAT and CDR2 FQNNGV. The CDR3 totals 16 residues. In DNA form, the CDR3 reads TGTGCCAGCAGCTTAGTGGACAGGTACGCCTACAATGAGCAGTTCTTC. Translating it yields CASSLVDRYAYNEQFF.

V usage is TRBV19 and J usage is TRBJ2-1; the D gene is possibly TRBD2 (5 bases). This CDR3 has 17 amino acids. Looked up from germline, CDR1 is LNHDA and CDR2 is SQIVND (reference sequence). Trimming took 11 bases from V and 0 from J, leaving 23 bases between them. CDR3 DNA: TGTGCCTCCGGGGTGGGCGGATACTATAGCTCCTACAATGAGCAGTTCTTC. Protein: CASGVGGYYSSYNEQFF.

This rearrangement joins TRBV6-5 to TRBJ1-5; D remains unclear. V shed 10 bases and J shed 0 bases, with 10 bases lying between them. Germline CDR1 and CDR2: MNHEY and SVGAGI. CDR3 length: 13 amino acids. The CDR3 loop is CATQRFSNQPQHF. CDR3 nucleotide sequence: TGTGCCACCCAACGGTTTAGCAATCAGCCCCAGCATTTT.